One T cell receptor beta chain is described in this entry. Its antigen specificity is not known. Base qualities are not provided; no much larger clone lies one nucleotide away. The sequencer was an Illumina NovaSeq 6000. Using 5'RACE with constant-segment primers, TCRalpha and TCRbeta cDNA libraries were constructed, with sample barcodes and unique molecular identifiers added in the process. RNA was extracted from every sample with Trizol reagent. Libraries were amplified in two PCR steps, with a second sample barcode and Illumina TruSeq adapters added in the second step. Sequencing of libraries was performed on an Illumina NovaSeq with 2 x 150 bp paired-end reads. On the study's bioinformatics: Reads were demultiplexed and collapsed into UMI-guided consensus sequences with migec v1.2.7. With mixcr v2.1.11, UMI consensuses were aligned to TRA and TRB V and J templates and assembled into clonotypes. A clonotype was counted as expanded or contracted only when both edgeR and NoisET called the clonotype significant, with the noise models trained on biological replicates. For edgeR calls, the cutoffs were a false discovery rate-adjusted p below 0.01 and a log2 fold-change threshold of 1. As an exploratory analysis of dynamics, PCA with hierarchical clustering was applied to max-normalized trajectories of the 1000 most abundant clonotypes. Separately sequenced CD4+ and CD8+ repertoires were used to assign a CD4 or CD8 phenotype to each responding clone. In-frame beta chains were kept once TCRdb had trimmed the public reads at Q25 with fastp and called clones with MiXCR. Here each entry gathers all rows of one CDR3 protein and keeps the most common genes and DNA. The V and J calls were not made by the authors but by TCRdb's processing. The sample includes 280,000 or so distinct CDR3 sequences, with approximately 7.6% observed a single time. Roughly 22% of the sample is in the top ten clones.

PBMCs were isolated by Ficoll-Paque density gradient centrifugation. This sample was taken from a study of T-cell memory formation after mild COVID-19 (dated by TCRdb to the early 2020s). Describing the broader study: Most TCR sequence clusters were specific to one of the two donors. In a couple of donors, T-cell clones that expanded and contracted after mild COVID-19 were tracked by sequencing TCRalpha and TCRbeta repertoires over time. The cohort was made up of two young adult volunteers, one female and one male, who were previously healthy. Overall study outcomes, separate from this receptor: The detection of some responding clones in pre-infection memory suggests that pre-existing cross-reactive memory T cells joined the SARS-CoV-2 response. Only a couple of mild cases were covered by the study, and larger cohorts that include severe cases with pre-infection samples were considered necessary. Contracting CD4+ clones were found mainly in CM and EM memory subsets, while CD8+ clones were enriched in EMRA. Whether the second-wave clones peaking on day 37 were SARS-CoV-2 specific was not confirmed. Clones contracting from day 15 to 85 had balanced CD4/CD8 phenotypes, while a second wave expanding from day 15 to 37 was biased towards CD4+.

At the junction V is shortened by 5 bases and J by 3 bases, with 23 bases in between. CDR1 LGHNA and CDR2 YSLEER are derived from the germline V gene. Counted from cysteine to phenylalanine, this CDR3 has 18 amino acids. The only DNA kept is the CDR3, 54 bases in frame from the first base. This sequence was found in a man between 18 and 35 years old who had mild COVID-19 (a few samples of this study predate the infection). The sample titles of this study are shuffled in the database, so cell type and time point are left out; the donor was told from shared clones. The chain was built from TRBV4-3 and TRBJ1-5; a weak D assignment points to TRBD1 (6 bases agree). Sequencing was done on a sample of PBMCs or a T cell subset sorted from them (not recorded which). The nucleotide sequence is TGCGCCAGCAGCGAAGTCGCGTTGGGGGGCGATTCCAATCAGCCCCAGCATTTT. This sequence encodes CASSEVALGGDSNQPQHF.